This TCR beta chain was recovered during a study of cytomegalovirus exposure and HLA in healthy donors. Researchers ran the PCR with 60 Vbeta and 13 Jbeta primers. Only in-frame clones appear in the TCRdb table, and some are missing; sequencing was by immunoSEQ multiplex PCR. Of 100,000 or so clones listed, 74% were seen once; the top ten hold less than 3.5%. At sampling all donors were nominally healthy, likely with unrecorded immune exposures. The length of the CDR3 is 13 residues. Trimming shortened V by 4 bases and J by 3 bases, and 9 bases separated the two germline ends. Germline values: CDR1 ENHRY, CDR2 SYGVKD. Study-level results: Previous analysis showed most TCR beta V segments were productive about 87% or about 30% of the time. Cytomegalovirus-associated status was assigned to 150 or so TCR beta chains.

This clone occurred once. Its target is not known. The source is a man over 45 in good health and CMV-seropositive. V usage is TRBV10-3 and J usage is TRBJ1-2, with no clear D. The specimen was PBMCs. CDR3 nucleotide sequence: TGTGCCATCAGTGCAGGATTGGACTATGGCTACACCTTC. Amino acids: CAISAGLDYGYTF.